This T cell receptor beta chain originates from a study of blood T cell repertoires in COVID-19. Across the study: There were acute and convalescent COVID-19 samples, and they came from the United States, Italy and Spain. Sample material is recorded as cDNA or gDNA derived from T cells, B-cell-depleted T cells, or PBMCs.

How the authors handled the data: Reference gene primer amplification gave estimated nucleated cell counts. Sequencing used immunoSEQ multiplex PCR; TCRdb keeps in-frame clones, though not all of them. The V and J calls and clone size are taken from that table; D and trimming were inferred from the DNA. This table has 130,000 to 150,000 clones, roughly four fifths appearing once. This CDR3 has 17 amino acids. CDR1 SGDLS and CDR2 YYNGEE come from the germline V gene. Germline trimming cut 4 bases from V and 3 bases from J; bases unmatched to any gene: 5. The specimen sequenced was peripheral blood. V and J are TRBV9 and TRBJ2-3, with TRBD2 identical over 16 bases. The clonotype was recovered from a human donor in a cohort sampled during active COVID-19. The CDR3 region is CASSPGLAGGLTDTQYF. The CDR3 bases are TGTGCCAGCAGCCCGGGACTAGCGGGGGGGTTGACAGATACGCAGTATTTT. The full variable domain, rest sourced from reference TRBV9 and TRBJ2-3, is DSGVTQTPKHLITATGQRVTLRCSPRSGDLSVYWYQQSLDQGLQFLIQYYNGEERAKGNILERFSAQQFPDLHSELNLSSLELGDSALYFCASSPGLAGGLTDTQYFGPGTRLTVL.